A single sample is the source of the 9 T cell receptor beta chains below, sequenced in a study of blood T cell repertoires in COVID-19. TCRdb's copy holds only in-frame clones and misses some; the assay was immunoSEQ multiplex PCR. The profile covers hundreds of thousands of clones, with 70% to 90% appearing a single time and roughly 1.7% taken by the ten largest. Sequencing was performed on PBMCs or T cells enriched from blood (not recorded which). The receptors shown here come from a man aged 35-49 years who had recovered from COVID-19.

This clone was observed many times. The chain employs TRBV3-1 (or the pseudogene TRBV3-2) and TRBJ2-5; the D is unclear. The V gene lost 1 base and the J gene lost 5 bases, with 14 bases spanning the gap. This CDR3 comprises 15 residues. Germline lookup yields CDR1 LGHDT and CDR2 YNNKEL (reference sequence). The chain's CDR3 is CASSQVTFVSETQYF. DNA for the CDR3: TGTGCCAGCAGCCAAGTCACTTTCGTTTCGGAGACCCAGTACTTC.

The chain uses TRBV6-4 and TRBJ2-2, with 8 bases matching TRBD2. This CDR3 is built from 15 residues. The V gene's germline CDR1 is MRHNA and CDR2 SNTAGT. V dropped 5 bases and J dropped 1; count of bases not matched to a gene: 3. The CDR3 region is CASSYLAGNTGELFF. CDR3 nucleotides: TGTGCCAGCAGTTATCTAGCGGGGAACACCGGGGAGCTGTTTTTT.

J is TRBJ1-5 and V is TRBV7-2; D is perhaps TRBD1 (5 bases). CDR1 SGHTA and CDR2 FQGNSA come from the germline V gene. Trimming left V 2 bases short and J 1 base short, with 9 bases between. The CDR3 sequence is 15 residues long. The CDR3, as DNA: TGTGCCAGCAGCTTAAGACAGACAAGCAATCAGCCCCAGCATTTT. As protein: CASSLRQTSNQPQHF.

V is TRBV5-1 and J is TRBJ1-2; 8 nucleotides match TRBD1. V shed 0 bases, J shed 8 bases, and the junction held 9 bases outside the gene matches. CDR1 SGHRS and CDR2 YFSETQ come from the germline V gene. CDR3 size: 15 residues. The CDR3: CASSLGGQGPGGYTF. The CDR3 region has the DNA TGCGCCAGCAGCTTGGGAGGACAGGGCCCTGGGGGCTACACCTTC.

The chain links TRBV12-3 or TRBV12-4 to TRBJ1-2; D not certain. This CDR3 contains 10 residues. Trimming left V 6 bases short and J 8 bases short, with 7 bases between. The CDR3 protein is CASRGRGYTF. CDR3 coding DNA: TGTGCCAGCAGGGGGAGGGGCTACACCTTC.

The chain has TRBV19 and TRBJ1-3; D is ambiguous. This CDR3 region has 15 residues. Germline CDR1 and CDR2: LNHDA and SQIVND (reference sequence). Trimming stripped 5 bases from V and 0 bases from J, with 11 bases between. The CDR3 spells CASSPTRASGNTIYF. In DNA, the CDR3 is TGTGCCAGTAGTCCCACCCGCGCCTCTGGAAACACCATATATTTT.

The V gene is TRBV18, the J gene TRBJ1-1; 7 bases line up with TRBD1. V lost 0 bases, J lost 7 bases, and 2 bases stayed unmatched. The CDR3 has 13 residues. The germline V gene has CDR1 KGHSH and CDR2 LQKENI. CDR3 residues: CASSPPGTVEAFF. CDR3 DNA: TGTGCCAGCTCACCACCGGGGACAGTTGAAGCTTTCTTT.

In its sample, this clone was seen once. The chain combines TRBV6-5 with TRBJ1-2; D remains ambiguous. The CDR3 contains 13 residues. Between the trimmed V and J ends, which lost 0 bases and 5 bases, there was a span of 7 bases. Germline CDR1 is MNHEY and CDR2 is SVGAGI. CDR3 DNA: TGTGCCAGCAGTTACTCCGACAAGTATGGCTACACCTTC. The encoded protein is CASSYSDKYGYTF.

The rearrangement links TRBV4-1 to TRBJ1-6, with D perhaps TRBD1 (5 bases). The V and J ends lost 0 bases and 9 bases respectively, with 15 bases between them. Germline CDR1 reads MGHRA; CDR2 reads YSYEKL. This CDR3 has 16 residues. DNA of the CDR3: TGCGCCAGCAGCCAAGAACCAAGGGGAAGGGGTTCACCCCTCCACTTT. This codes for CASSQEPRGRGSPLHF.